This record looks at one TCR beta chain sequence and its context. Sequenced by immunoSEQ multiplex PCR; TCRdb stores in-frame clones only, minus some. Among 75,000 to 85,000 clones listed, around 84% were seen once. The V gene's germline CDR1 is GTSNPN and CDR2 SVGIG (reference sequence). V lost 0 bases and J lost 1, with 7 bases in between. This CDR3 has 14 residues. The data derive from a study of T cells in localized non-small cell lung cancer. The clonotype originates from a female donor over 55 with stage I lung adenocarcinoma. The sample here was peripheral blood, taken before any cancer treatment. The chain couples TRBV30 to TRBJ1-3, with D unclear. Here the CDR3 reads CAWSVLGSGNTIYF. CDR3 DNA sequence: TGTGCCTGGAGTGTTCTGGGGTCTGGAAACACCATATATTTT.